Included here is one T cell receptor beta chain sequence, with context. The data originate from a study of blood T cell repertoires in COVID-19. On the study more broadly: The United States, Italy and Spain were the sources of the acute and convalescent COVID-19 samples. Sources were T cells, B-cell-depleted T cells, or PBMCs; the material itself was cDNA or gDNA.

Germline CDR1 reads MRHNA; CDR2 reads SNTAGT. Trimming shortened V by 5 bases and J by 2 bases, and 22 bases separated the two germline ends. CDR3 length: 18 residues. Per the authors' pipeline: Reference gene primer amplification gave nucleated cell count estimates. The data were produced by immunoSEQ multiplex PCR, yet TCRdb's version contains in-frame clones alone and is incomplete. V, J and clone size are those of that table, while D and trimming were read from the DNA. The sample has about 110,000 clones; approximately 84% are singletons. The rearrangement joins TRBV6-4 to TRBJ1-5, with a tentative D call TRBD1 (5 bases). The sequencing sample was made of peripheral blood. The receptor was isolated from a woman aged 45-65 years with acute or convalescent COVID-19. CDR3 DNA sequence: TGTGCCAGCAGTATCGGCGGAGGGGCGGGATCTCGCAATCAGCCCCAGCATTTT. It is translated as CASSIGGGAGSRNQPQHF.